This entry lists 23 T cell receptor beta chains sequenced from one sample in a study of shared clonotypes between healthy human individuals. Generated by immunoSEQ multiplex PCR, the TCRdb table keeps only in-frame clones and is missing some. The repertoire holds about 2 million clones, with around 95% as singletons. The sample was naive CD4+ T cells sorted from blood. Described subset: CD45RA+ positively selected. The source is a man between 18 and 35 years old in good health.

With regard to this clone: Other DNA sequences from this sample encode an identical CDR3 as well. The chain is built from TRBV30 and TRBJ2-7, with D hard to call. Germline CDR1 reads GTSNPN; CDR2 reads SVGIG (reference sequence). V was trimmed by 4 bases and J by 3 bases, leaving 7 bases between them. This CDR3 region has 11 residues. CDR3 sequence: CAWTEGYEQYF. In nucleotides, the CDR3 is TGTGCCTGGACGGAAGGCTACGAGCAGTACTTC.

The V gene is TRBV6-1, the J gene TRBJ2-7, with D perhaps given as TRBD1 or TRBD2 (6 bases each). Per germline, CDR1 MNHNS and CDR2 SASEGT. This CDR3 contains 14 residues. V lost 3 bases, J lost 4 bases, and 13 bases lay in between. CDR3 loop: CASSDRGLDYEQYF. As DNA, the CDR3 is TGTGCCAGCAGTGATCGGGGGCTGGATTACGAGCAGTACTTC.

The V and J genes are TRBV7-9 and TRBJ1-1; D is perhaps TRBD1 (6 bases). CDR3 length: 15 residues. The V end lost 2 bases, the J end lost 4 bases, and 14 bases lay between the germline ends. Germline CDR1 reads SEHNR; CDR2 reads FQNEAQ (reference sequence). The chain's CDR3 is CASSLSGGRLTEAFF. DNA of the CDR3: TGTGCCAGCAGCTTATCTGGGGGCAGGCTCACTGAAGCTTTCTTT.

To note about this clone: Other DNA sequences in this specimen translate into the identical CDR3. The V and J genes are TRBV5-4 and TRBJ2-2; D is uncertain. The V and J ends lost 2 bases and 3 bases respectively, with 5 bases between them. The CDR3 loop spans 13 amino acids. The V gene's germline CDR1 is SGHNT and CDR2 YYREEE (reference sequence). The CDR3 sequence: CASSLLDTGELFF. The CDR3 DNA is TGTGCCAGCAGCTTACTTGACACCGGGGAGCTGTTTTTT.

This clone was found a few times. This chain links TRBV19 with TRBJ1-5, with D perhaps TRBD1 (6 bases). Germline loops: CDR1 LNHDA, CDR2 SQIVND (reference sequence). The V end was cut by 3 bases, the J end by 6 bases, with 15 bases between. The CDR3 contains 15 residues. The CDR3 protein is CASSMIGSGVQPQHF. CDR3 DNA: TGTGCCAGTAGTATGATCGGGTCAGGGGTTCAGCCCCAGCATTTT.

J is TRBJ2-3 and V is TRBV12-5; D is unresolved. Looked up from germline, CDR1 is LGHNT and CDR2 is FRNRAP. The CDR3 runs 12 residues. With 5 bases removed from V and 6 bases from J, the gap between germline ends came to 9 bases. The CDR3: CASGPSADTQYF. The CDR3, as DNA: TGTGCTAGTGGTCCTTCTGCGGATACGCAGTATTTT.

This rearrangement joins TRBV5-6 to TRBJ2-1; TRBD1 agrees at 8 bases. Germline lookup yields CDR1 SGHDT and CDR2 YYEEEE. This CDR3 is built from 14 residues. With 7 bases clipped from V and 0 bases from J, the junction kept 3 bases outside the gene matches. Here the CDR3 reads CASHRGSSYNEQFF. The CDR3 coding sequence is TGTGCCAGCCACAGGGGGTCCTCCTACAATGAGCAGTTCTTC.

The chain carries TRBV7-9 and TRBJ1-1, with D uncertain. V lost 2 bases to trimming and J lost 0 bases, with 7 bases between them. Germline CDR1 SEHNR, CDR2 FQNEAQ (reference sequence). This CDR3 region has 14 residues. This CDR3 reads CASSLNGLNTEAFF. In DNA, the CDR3 is TGTGCCAGCAGCTTAAACGGGCTGAACACTGAAGCTTTCTTT.

The chain joins TRBV6-5 to TRBJ1-2; D remains unclear. The germline V gene encodes CDR1 MNHEY and CDR2 SVGAGI. Trimming removed 6 bases from V and 5 bases from J, with 16 bases in between. The CDR3 covers 14 residues. Here the CDR3 reads CASSRNTEKYGYTF. DNA for the CDR3: TGTGCCAGCAGCAGAAACACAGAGAAGTATGGCTACACCTTC.

The chain recombines TRBV5-1 with TRBJ2-3, with 9 bases identical to TRBD2. The germline gives CDR1 SGHRS, CDR2 YFSETQ. The CDR3 totals 14 residues. The J segment lost 1 base and the V segment lost 9 bases, leaving 6 bases of the junction unmatched. The CDR3 loop reads CATSRTSGTDTQYF. CDR3 DNA: TGCGCCACCTCACGGACTAGCGGCACAGATACGCAGTATTTT.

The chain recombines TRBV4-1 with TRBJ2-2; D might be TRBD2 (5 bases). There are 14 residues in the CDR3. V was clipped by 1 base and J by 10 bases, with 13 bases between them. Germline CDR1 and CDR2: MGHRA and YSYEKL. This chain's CDR3 is CASSQVAGLAELFF. The CDR3 DNA sequence: TGCGCCAGCAGCCAAGTGGCGGGTCTCGCGGAGCTGTTTTTT.

The rearrangement joins TRBV6-1 to TRBJ2-5, with D tentatively TRBD2 (5 bases). V lost 6 bases to trimming and J lost 5 bases, with 7 bases between them. This CDR3 region has 11 residues. The germline V gene encodes CDR1 MNHNS and CDR2 SASEGT. CDR3 sequence (DNA): TGTGCCAGCAGCCAGCGGGAGACCCAGTACTTC. Translating gives CASSQRETQYF.

The chain has TRBV11-2 and TRBJ2-7, with a tentative D call TRBD1 (6 bases). Trimming took off 3 bases at V and 2 bases at J, with 14 bases between the two ends. CDR1 and CDR2 (germline): SGHAT, FQNNGV. The CDR3 loop spans 15 amino acids. The CDR3 sequence is CASSFRTEPPYEQYF. The CDR3 DNA follows: TGTGCCAGCAGCTTTCGGACAGAACCACCCTACGAGCAGTACTTC.

The gene calls are TRBV11-2 and TRBJ2-6; D call uncertain. Germline V lookup: CDR1 SGHAT, CDR2 FQNNGV. The CDR3 totals 11 residues. V lost 8 bases, J lost 15 bases, and 14 bases lay in between. The CDR3 region has the DNA TGTGCCAGCCAAGAACGGAGACCCCTGACTTTC. This sequence encodes CASQERRPLTF.

The gene calls are TRBV10-3 and TRBJ2-1; no clear D. V was shortened by 0 bases and J by 4 bases, with 10 bases between the two germline ends. Looked up from germline, CDR1 is ENHRY and CDR2 is SYGVKD. The CDR3 totals 15 residues. In DNA form, the CDR3 reads TGTGCCATCAGTGAGTCGACCTCTAAGTACAATGAGCAGTTCTTC. This sequence encodes CAISESTSKYNEQFF.

The genes are TRBV5-1 and TRBJ2-7, with 10 bases fitting TRBD1. Trimming at V came to 4 bases and at J to 8 bases, leaving 9 bases not matched to a gene. The CDR3 loop spans 14 amino acids. CDR1 and CDR2 from the germline V gene are SGHRS and YFSETQ. CDR3 nucleotide sequence: TGCGCCAGCAGCCCCGGGACAGGGGAATCAAAGCAGTACTTC. Its translation: CASSPGTGESKQYF.

The chain recombines TRBV7-2 with TRBJ1-5; 8 nucleotides line up with TRBD1. Germline V gene lookup returns CDR1 SGHTA and CDR2 FQGNSA. The CDR3 is 14 residues long. V lost 5 bases to trimming and J lost 7 bases; unmatched junction nucleotides: 7. The CDR3: CASSRTGIKQPQHF. CDR3 nucleotides: TGTGCCAGCAGCCGGACAGGGATAAAACAGCCCCAGCATTTT.

V is TRBV18 and J is TRBJ2-7; 9 positions match TRBD1. Germline V gene sequence: CDR1 KGHSH, CDR2 LQKENI. The CDR3 has 14 amino acids. The V segment lost 6 bases and the J segment 5 bases; nucleotides outside the gene matches: 8. The CDR3 DNA reads TGTGCCAGCTCCCAAACAGGGGGCTCTAACGAGCAGTACTTC. Translating gives CASSQTGGSNEQYF.

The V gene is TRBV6-1, the J gene TRBJ1-5; tentatively, D is TRBD1 (6 bases). Trimming left V 3 bases short and J 7 bases short, with 16 bases between. This CDR3 spans 15 amino acids. Per the germline V gene, CDR1 is MNHNS and CDR2 is SASEGT. CDR3 in DNA: TGTGCCAGCAGTGAGTCTTGGGGGCGGTGGCAGCCCCAGCATTTT. It yields the protein CASSESWGRWQPQHF.

The chain links TRBV19 to TRBJ2-5; the D gene could be TRBD1 or TRBD2 (6 bases each). V was cut by 5 bases and J by 4 bases, with 20 bases left in between. Germline-derived CDR1 and CDR2 are LNHDA and SQIVND (reference sequence). The CDR3 is 16 residues long. The CDR3 here is CASSSKGGGLVETQYF. The DNA for the CDR3 is TGTGCCAGTAGTTCTAAGGGTGGGGGGCTCGTAGAGACCCAGTACTTC.

The chain recombines TRBV6-5 with TRBJ1-1, with D maybe TRBD1 (6 bases). The germline gives CDR1 MNHEY, CDR2 SVGAGI. The V end lost 7 bases, the J end lost 4 bases, and 16 bases lay between the germline ends. This CDR3 is built from 14 residues. The CDR3 is CASTLRGAGTEAFF. The CDR3 DNA sequence: TGTGCCAGCACCTTACGGGGGGCGGGCACTGAAGCTTTCTTT.

On this clone itself: This likely comes from a read error, as the CDR3 has no conserved phenylalanine or tryptophan at its end. It is unclear where the CDR3 begins or ends on the DNA, so no DNA is shown, and the CDR3 is as TCRdb lists it. V and J are TRBV10-1 and TRBJ1-2. The CDR3 contains 12 residues when both ends are counted. Germline-derived CDR1 and CDR2 are WNHNN and SYGVQD (reference sequence). CDR3 loop: CASSLGPGVINL.

The V call is TRBV27, the J call TRBJ1-5; D is uncertain. The CDR3 contains 9 residues. Trimming pared 3 bases from V and 14 bases from J, leaving 5 bases between. In germline, CDR1 is MNHEY, CDR2 SMNVEV (reference sequence). The CDR3: CASSLVEHF. In DNA form, the CDR3 reads TGTGCCAGCAGTTTGGTTGAGCATTTT.